The next 30 T cell receptor beta chains were all read from a single sample in a study of blood T cell repertoires in COVID-19 (TCRdb year 2020). Libraries were built with the immunoSEQ multiplex PCR assay. Drawn from immuneACCESS, this table holds only the in-frame rearrangements with V and J called that TCRdb kept. Clones are partly lost; checked studies trace under half to an unresolved V gene and leave the rest unexplained. The sample yields 95,000 to 150,000 clones; about two thirds were counted once. Clones ranked in the top ten supply more than 0.75% of the sample. The sequencing sample was made of peripheral blood. All receptors derive from a human donor with acute or convalescent COVID-19. The donor label of this sample is uncertain.

The chain is built from TRBV29-1 and TRBJ2-5; a possible D gene is TRBD1 (5 bases). Trimming cost V 4 bases and J 4 bases, with 10 bases left between them. Germline CDR1 SQVTM, CDR2 ANQGSEA. The CDR3 consists of 12 residues. The CDR3 DNA is TGCAGCGTTGGTCAGGGCCCAGAGACCCAGTACTTC. Amino acids: CSVGQGPETQYF.

V and J are TRBV29-1 and TRBJ2-3; D possibly corresponds to TRBD2 (6 bases). With 7 bases removed from V and 2 bases from J, the gap between germline ends came to 13 bases. Germline lookup yields CDR1 SQVTM and CDR2 ANQGSEA. The CDR3 is 13 residues long. The CDR3 nucleotides read TGCAGCGCTGACGGGGGAGACACAGATACGCAGTATTTT. It translates to CSADGGDTDTQYF.

This sequence joins TRBV7-6 and TRBJ1-6; D may be TRBD1 (5 bases). Germline values: CDR1 SGHVS, CDR2 FNYEAQ. This CDR3 contains 15 residues. Trimming cost V 1 base and J 7 bases, with 11 bases left between them. CDR3 loop: CASSLDRSANSPLHF. The DNA of the CDR3 is TGTGCCAGCAGCTTAGACAGGTCGGCAAATTCACCCCTCCACTTT.

CDR3 sequence: CASSLVAGTTDTQYF. CDR3 nucleotide sequence: TGTGCCAGTAGTTTGGTAGCGGGGACCACAGATACGCAGTATTTT. The V call is TRBV19, the J call TRBJ2-3; 8 bases are a match to TRBD2. J gave up 2 bases and V 5 bases, and 6 bases lay outside the gene matches. This CDR3 spans 15 amino acids. Germline V gene data show CDR1 as LNHDA and CDR2 as SQIVND (reference sequence).

The rearrangement links TRBV7-9 to TRBJ1-3; no clear D gene. The CDR3 extends over 11 amino acids. In germline, CDR1 is SEHNR, CDR2 FQNEAQ (reference sequence). V was cut by 4 bases and J by 8 bases, with 6 bases left in between. The CDR3 spells CASSSVYTIYF. The CDR3 nucleotides read TGTGCCAGCAGCTCCGTATACACCATATATTTT. The whole variable domain, remainder taken from reference TRBV7-9 and TRBJ1-3, is DTGVSQNPRHKITKRGQNVTFRCDPISEHNRLYWYRQTLGQGPEFLTYFQNEAQLEKSRLLSDRFSAERPKGSFSTLEIQRTEQGDSAMYLCASSSVYTIYFGEGSWLTVV.

The chain couples TRBV5-6 to TRBJ2-1; D ambiguous. CDR3 size: 17 residues. V was clipped by 0 bases and J by 0 bases, with 13 bases between them. Germline V CDR1 and CDR2: SGHDT, YYEEEE. CDR3 sequence: CASSLVTQLSSYNEQFF. The DNA for the CDR3 is TGTGCCAGCAGCTTGGTAACACAGCTTAGCTCCTACAATGAGCAGTTCTTC.

This clone has only a few counts. The chain links TRBV30 to TRBJ1-3; no firm D call. Germline CDR1 and CDR2: GTSNPN and SVGIG (reference sequence). This CDR3 spans 11 amino acids. V was cut by 3 bases and J by 3 bases, with 3 bases left in between. CDR3 nucleotides: TGTGCCTGGAGCCATGGAAACACCATATATTTT. Translation: CAWSHGNTIYF. Full variable domain (missing parts from reference TRBV30 and TRBJ1-3): SQTIHQWPATLVQPVGSPLSLECTVEGTSNPNLYWYRQAAGRGLQLLFYSVGIGQISSEVPQNLSASRPQDRQFILSSKKLLLSDSGFYLCAWSHGNTIYFGEGSWLTVV.

The V and J genes are TRBV28 and TRBJ1-1; D unresolved. V lost 5 bases to trimming and J lost 11 bases, with 21 bases between them. Germline-derived CDR1 and CDR2 are MDHEN and SYDVKM. The CDR3 is 14 residues long. In DNA, the CDR3 is TGTGCCAGCAGTCCAGCGAGTTCGGGAAGGAGGGCTTTCTTT. Protein product: CASSPASSGRRAFF.

This rearrangement joins TRBV6-6 to TRBJ1-1; TRBD1 matches at 7 bases. The CDR3 sequence is 14 residues long. V was clipped by 5 bases and J by 3 bases; unmatched bases: 6. Germline-derived CDR1 and CDR2 are MNHNY and SVGAGI (reference sequence). CDR3 region: CASSHDRADTEAFF. CDR3 nucleotides: TGTGCCAGCAGTCACGACAGGGCGGACACTGAAGCTTTCTTT.

This chain connects TRBV7-8 to TRBJ1-5; 7 nucleotides align to TRBD1. J gave up 5 bases and V 4 bases, and 8 bases lay outside the gene matches. This CDR3 has 15 amino acids. Germline V gene lookup returns CDR1 SGHVS and CDR2 FQNEAQ. CDR3 in amino acids: CASSSVGGWDQPQHF. As DNA, the CDR3 is TGTGCCAGCAGCTCCGTAGGGGGCTGGGATCAGCCCCAGCATTTT.

This clone has at least ten counts. V and J are TRBV5-5 and TRBJ1-6; D gene uncertain. CDR1 and CDR2 (germline): SGHKS, YYEKEE (reference sequence). Trimming pared 2 bases from V and 6 bases from J, leaving 9 bases between. The CDR3 is 14 amino acids. CDR3 nucleotides: TGTGCCAGCAGCTTTGCGGAGGGTAATTCACCCCTCCACTTT. Protein product: CASSFAEGNSPLHF.

This clone was detected only once. The gene calls are TRBV29-1 and TRBJ1-1; 9 bases agree with TRBD1. The CDR3 totals 13 residues. Germline loops: CDR1 SQVTM, CDR2 ANQGSEA. V gave up 5 bases and J gave up 1 base; unmatched junction bases: 2. CDR3 coding DNA: TGCAGCGTTCGGGACAGGGCGAACACTGAAGCTTTCTTT. Encoded protein: CSVRDRANTEAFF.

The chain uses TRBV2 and TRBJ1-2; TRBD1 might be the D (5 bases). The CDR3 length is 13 residues. Germline CDR1 reads SNHLY; CDR2 reads FYNNEI. Trimming took off 3 bases at V and 6 bases at J, with 11 bases between the two ends. The CDR3 DNA reads TGTGCCAGCAGTGAGGTTGTGGGGCATGGCTACACCTTC. This codes for CASSEVVGHGYTF.

This chain joins TRBV12-5 and TRBJ2-1; TRBD1 matches at 9 bases. Trimming at V came to 6 bases and at J to 8 bases, leaving 8 bases not matched to a gene. The germline CDR1 and CDR2 sequences are LGHNT and FRNRAP. The CDR3 has 14 amino acids. Here the CDR3 DNA reads TGTGCTAGTGGACCGGGACAGGGTGCCCATGAGCAGTTCTTC. It encodes CASGPGQGAHEQFF.

This clone was recorded a few times. V is TRBV5-4 and J is TRBJ2-5, with 11 nucleotides matching TRBD2. The CDR3 length is 14 residues. CDR1 and CDR2 (germline): SGHNT, YYREEE (reference sequence). The trim removed 4 bases at V and 4 bases at J, leaving 3 bases unmatched. The CDR3 here is CASSLGLAGETQYF. DNA for the CDR3: TGTGCCAGCAGCCTAGGACTAGCGGGAGAGACCCAGTACTTC.

The V gene is TRBV2, the J gene TRBJ1-2, with 8 bases matching TRBD1. CDR3 length equals 13 residues. Unmatched junction bases numbered 2, after V lost 6 bases and J lost 2 bases. Germline V gives CDR1 SNHLY, CDR2 FYNNEI. CDR3 protein: CASRGTGNYGYTF. The CDR3 DNA reads TGTGCCAGCAGAGGGACAGGCAACTATGGCTACACCTTC.

The rearrangement joins TRBV19 to TRBJ1-2; no definite D call. With 7 bases removed from V and 2 bases from J, the gap between germline ends came to 8 bases. This CDR3 has 12 amino acids. Germline V gene sequence: CDR1 LNHDA, CDR2 SQIVND (reference sequence). CDR3 region: CASNTVNYGYTF. In nucleotides, the CDR3 is TGTGCCAGTAACACCGTAAACTATGGCTACACCTTC.

This chain uses TRBV6-6 with TRBJ2-7; tentatively, D is TRBD1 (6 bases). V was cut by 6 bases and J by 4 bases, with 10 bases left in between. The CDR3 has 12 amino acids. CDR1 and CDR2 (germline): MNHNY, SVGAGI (reference sequence). CDR3 region: CASRSGQYEQYF. The CDR3 DNA follows: TGTGCCAGCAGATCCGGACAGTACGAGCAGTACTTC.

This chain joins TRBV28 and TRBJ2-6; the D is unclear. Germline values: CDR1 MDHEN, CDR2 SYDVKM. The V end lost 4 bases, the J end lost 0 bases, and 7 bases lay between the germline ends. The CDR3 spans 15 residues. CDR3 amino acids: CASSYGVSGANVLTF. The CDR3 DNA sequence: TGTGCCAGCAGTTATGGAGTCTCTGGGGCCAACGTCCTGACTTTC.

J is TRBJ1-2 and V is TRBV6-5; 9 bases align to TRBD1. This CDR3 contains 13 residues. The germline CDR1 and CDR2 sequences are MNHEY and SVGAGI. Germline trimming cut 6 bases from V and 8 bases from J; bases unmatched to any gene: 7. CDR3 amino acids: CASSRTGGAGYTF. CDR3 bases: TGTGCCAGCAGCCGTACAGGGGGCGCGGGCTACACCTTC.

J is TRBJ1-6 and V is TRBV9; TRBD1 agrees at 10 bases. The CDR3 runs to 15 residues. The germline CDR1 and CDR2 sequences are SGDLS and YYNGEE. V lost 4 bases and J lost 13; bases outside the gene matches: 11. CDR3 in amino acids: CASSPLDRGIDPLHF. CDR3 nucleotides: TGTGCCAGCAGCCCCCTGGACAGGGGGATCGACCCCCTCCACTTT.

This chain uses TRBV29-1 with TRBJ2-5, with a tentative D call TRBD1 (6 bases). The CDR3 extends over 14 amino acids. The germline CDR1 and CDR2 sequences are SQVTM and ANQGSEA. Trimming left V 0 bases short and J 2 bases short, with 10 bases between. The CDR3 loop is CSVEDQGKQETQYF. DNA for the CDR3: TGCAGCGTTGAAGACCAGGGGAAACAAGAGACCCAGTACTTC.

This chain links TRBV5-1 with TRBJ2-1; 7 bases match TRBD1. Unmatched junction bases numbered 3, after V lost 0 bases and J lost 3 bases. The CDR3 has 15 residues. Per germline, CDR1 SGHRS and CDR2 YFSETQ. CDR3 in amino acids: CASSLEGGDYNEQFF. The CDR3 DNA is TGCGCCAGCAGCTTGGAAGGGGGCGACTACAATGAGCAGTTCTTC.

The CDR3 here is CATGQGMNTEAFF. In DNA form, the CDR3 reads TGTGCCACCGGACAGGGGATGAACACTGAAGCTTTCTTT. This chain links TRBV9 with TRBJ1-1; 9 bases are shared with TRBD1. The CDR3 is made up of 13 amino acids. V lost 9 bases to trimming and J lost 0 bases; unmatched junction nucleotides: 3. Germline CDR1 and CDR2: SGDLS and YYNGEE.

The J gene is TRBJ1-2, the V gene TRBV11-3, with D perhaps TRBD1 (5 bases). Per the germline V gene, CDR1 is SGHNT and CDR2 is YENEEA. This CDR3 comprises 13 residues. V dropped 1 base and J dropped 6 bases, with 9 bases sitting between them. CDR3 nucleotides: TGTGCCAGCAGCTTAGTTGGACACCATGGCTACACCTTC. Protein product: CASSLVGHHGYTF.

The sample holds one count of this clone. This chain joins TRBV19 and TRBJ1-6, with D tentatively TRBD1 (5 bases). Trimming took off 6 bases at V and 7 bases at J, with 19 bases between the two ends. Looked up from germline, CDR1 is LNHDA and CDR2 is SQIVND (reference sequence). The CDR3 length is 16 residues. The CDR3 region has the DNA TGTGCCAGTAGAGAACAGGTTTTGAGTCGCAATTCACCCCTCCACTTT. Translation: CASREQVLSRNSPLHF.

This clone has a single count. The V and J genes are TRBV18 and TRBJ1-2, with 7 nucleotides matching TRBD1. The CDR3 extends over 13 amino acids. The V and J ends lost 5 bases and 7 bases, in that order; junction bases with no gene match: 7. Germline CDR1 and CDR2: KGHSH and LQKENI. The CDR3 DNA is TGTGCCAGCTCAGACGGGACAGTCGGTGGCTACACCTTC. Translation: CASSDGTVGGYTF.

V usage is TRBV19 and J usage is TRBJ1-3, with a weak D call TRBD1 (6 bases). Deletions cut 7 bases from V and 1 base from J, with 11 bases between. The germline V gene encodes CDR1 LNHDA and CDR2 SQIVND (reference sequence). The CDR3 covers 14 residues. This CDR3 is CASTSTGSGNTIYF. CDR3 in DNA: TGTGCCAGTACCTCGACAGGTTCTGGAAACACCATATATTTT.

This rearrangement joins TRBV7-6 to TRBJ1-2; 9 bases are a match to TRBD1. The CDR3 has 15 residues. The germline CDR1 and CDR2 sequences are SGHVS and FNYEAQ. J gave up 7 bases and V 1 base, and 7 bases lay outside the gene matches. CDR3 sequence reads: CASSLVAGQGAGYTF. The CDR3, as DNA: TGTGCCAGCAGCTTAGTGGCGGGACAGGGTGCTGGCTACACCTTC.

This clone has a single count. The chain uses TRBV7-8 and TRBJ2-3, with D perhaps TRBD2 (5 bases). The CDR3 has 14 residues. The V end lost 0 bases, the J end lost 2 bases, and 6 bases lay between the germline ends. Germline V gene sequence: CDR1 SGHVS, CDR2 FQNEAQ. The DNA for the CDR3 is TGTGCCAGCAGCTTAGCCGGGAACACAGATACGCAGTATTTT. This translates into CASSLAGNTDTQYF.